The entry below gives a single TCR beta chain sequence along with its context. Its binding antigen is unknown. Per-nucleotide qualities are absent, and no much larger clonotype sits a single base away. The method behind the library was 5' RACE. Sequencing instrument: Illumina HiSeq 2000. A universal primer binding site was added through template switching, and the final cDNA carried a unique molecular identifier so that TCR cDNA molecules could be counted accurately. Specific primers in the conserved constant-segment region were used to synthesize first-strand cDNA for the TCR alpha and beta chains. To control for contamination, each cDNA library was double barcoded with a SMART-Mk sample barcode plus Illumina barcodes. Two successive PCR steps introduced TruSeq adapter sequences along with Illumina sample barcodes. The TCR alpha and beta cDNA libraries were sequenced on the Illumina HiSeq platform using custom primers. The published analysis was carried out like this. MiGEC processed the raw reads to extract unique molecular identifiers, while MiXCR was used to determine the CDR3 positions. Recombination models were inferred per individual with the repgenHMM and IGoR tools using an EM algorithm. The tcR package in R was used for shared clonotype analysis, with sharing normalized by the product of cloneset sizes. To study raw recombination without the effects of thymic and clonal selection, out-of-frame nonproductive sequences were analyzed. TCRdb reanalyzed the raw reads on its own, using fastp at Q25 for trimming and MiXCR for clone calling, and kept in-frame beta chains. One record per CDR3 amino acid sequence lists the most common genes and DNA. What appears here as the V and J calls and clone size reflects TCRdb's work, not the paper's. Here the sample has around 690,000 distinct CDR3 sequences; 21% occur a single time. Roughly 4.3% of the sample belongs to the ten largest clones.

The trim is 6 bases for V and 4 bases for J, with a gap of 16 bases between the germline ends. CDR1 and CDR2 were assigned from the germline V gene as MNHNS and SASEGT. The CDR3 numbers 15 residues from cysteine through phenylalanine. The entry retains the CDR3 DNA only, 45 bases that are in frame from base 1. Only healthy Caucasian donors were included. Three pairs of female monozygotic twins, all aged roughly 18 to 29 years, made up the twin cohort. Peripheral blood mononuclear cells were the source from which RNA for the TCR libraries was isolated. The sample is drawn from a study of identical twins (dated by TCRdb to 2016 to 2017). Regarding the complete study: TCR alpha and beta repertoires from monozygotic twins, unrelated adults of various ages and cord blood were deep-sequenced to test whether fetal clonotypes persist. Replicate twin experiments were performed at different times using different library preparation protocols to rule out contamination. Broad study findings and their caveats: Compared with coincidental sharing between unrelated individuals, out-of-frame TCR alpha sequences shared between twins showed an excess of sequences with low generation probability. Invariant T cells such as MAIT and iNKT could partly confound zero-insertion analyses, though diverse VJ usage argued against this for most clonotypes. In beta out-of-frame sequences, excess twin sharing was weaker, because having fewer shared sequences lowered the signal-to-noise ratio. Because the same donors could not be followed over many years, conclusions were based on cross-sectional statistical analysis. Fewer insertions were carried by abundant cord blood beta clonotypes, a similar but weaker trend appeared in young adult naive repertoires, and no such trend appeared in memory repertoires. In monozygotic twins, recombination models systematically underestimated out-of-frame TCR alpha sharing, but the models matched the sharing seen between unrelated individuals.

These data were also reused for a study on T cells expressing NK-cell markers. According to the second study: Under ten donors provided sorted CD3+CD56+NKG2C+, CD3+CD56+NKG2C- and CD3+CD56-NKG2C+ T-cell subsets, whose TCR beta-chain repertoires were profiled. Among the eight sequenced donors, seven were HCMV-seropositive and one was HCMV-seronegative. In several experiments an anti-gammadeltaTCR antibody was added to restrict sorting to alphabetaTCR-expressing T cells. In six donors, the dominant CD3+CD56+NKG2C+ clonotypes were among the top 10 CD8+ clonotypes and accounted for roughly 1.0-8% of CD8+ T cells. Those dominant clonotypes were again the most abundant among CD3+CD56-NKG2C+ cells in a handful of donors, at about 28.3-65%. Whether the expanded NKG2C-expressing T cell clones were specific for HCMV antigens remained unclear. All eight donors whose samples were sequenced were randomly selected healthy volunteers, three of them men and five women. HCMV serostatus was determined by detecting HCMV-specific IgG in serum with a commercial ELISA kit. For five or six donors, unsorted PBMC were also used to sequence bulk peripheral blood T-cell repertoires. Reads were demultiplexed and grouped by UMI with MIGEC, and clonotypes were assembled and quantified with MiTCR. To exclude erroneous sequences, only TCR cDNA sequences supported by at least two reads were retained. The tcR package was used for downstream repertoire analysis, and clonotypes were matched between fractions using CDR3 nucleotide sequence together with V segment. VDJmatch was used to annotate antigen specificity against VDJdb, with one amino acid substitution allowed in CDR3.

The chain employs TRBV6-1 and TRBJ1-3, with the D gene call left open. Sequencing input: PBMCs. The source of this sequence is a woman under 30 in good health. The CDR3 protein is CASREQPVAGNTIYF. The nucleotide sequence is TGTGCCAGCAGAGAACAACCCGTGGCCGGAAACACCATATATTTT.